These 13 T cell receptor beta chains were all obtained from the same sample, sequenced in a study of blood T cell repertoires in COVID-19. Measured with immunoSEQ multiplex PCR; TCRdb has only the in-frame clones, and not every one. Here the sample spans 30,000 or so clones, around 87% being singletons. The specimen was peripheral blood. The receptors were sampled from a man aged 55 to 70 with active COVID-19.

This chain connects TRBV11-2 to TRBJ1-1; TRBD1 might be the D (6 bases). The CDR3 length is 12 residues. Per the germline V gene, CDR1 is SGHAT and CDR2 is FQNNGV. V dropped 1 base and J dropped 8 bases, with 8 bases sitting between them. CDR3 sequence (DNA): TGTGCCAGCAGCTTAGGGGGGCGGGAAGCTTTCTTT. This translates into CASSLGGREAFF.

As DNA, the CDR3 is TGTGCCAGCAGCCATTCCGGGACTAGCGGTGCGAAGACCCAGTACTTC. Encoded protein: CASSHSGTSGAKTQYF. This chain connects TRBV4-2 to TRBJ2-5, with 11 bases that match TRBD2. CDR1 LGHNA and CDR2 YNFKEQ come from the germline V gene. The V and J ends lost 3 bases and 6 bases, in that order; junction bases with no gene match: 9. This CDR3 is built from 16 residues.

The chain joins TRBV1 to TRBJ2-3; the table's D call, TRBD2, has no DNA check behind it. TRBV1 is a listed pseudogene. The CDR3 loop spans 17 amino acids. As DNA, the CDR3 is TGCACCAGCAGCCAACCTCGGGCAGCGGGAGGGCCAGATACGCAGTATTTT. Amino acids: CTSSQPRAAGGPDTQYF.

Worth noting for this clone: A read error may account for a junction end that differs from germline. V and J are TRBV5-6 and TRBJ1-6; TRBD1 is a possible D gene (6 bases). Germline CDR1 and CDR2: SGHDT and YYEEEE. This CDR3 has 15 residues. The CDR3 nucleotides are TGTGCCAGCAGCTTGGGCGACAGGCCAGGGGCACCCTTCCACTTT. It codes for CASSLGDRPGAPFHF. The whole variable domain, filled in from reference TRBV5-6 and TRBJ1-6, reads DAGVTQSPTHLIKTRGQQVTLRCSPKSGHDTVSWYQQALGQGPQFIFQYYEEEERQRGNFPDRFSGHQFPNYSSELNVNALLLGDSALYLCASSLGDRPGAPFHFGNGTRLTVT.

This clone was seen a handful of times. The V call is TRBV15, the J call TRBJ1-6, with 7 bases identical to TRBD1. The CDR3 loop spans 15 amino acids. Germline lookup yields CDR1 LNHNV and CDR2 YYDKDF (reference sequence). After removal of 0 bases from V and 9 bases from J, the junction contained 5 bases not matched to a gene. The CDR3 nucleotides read TGTGCCACCAGCAGAGATCGGCAGGGGGTTTCACCCCTCCACTTT. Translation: CATSRDRQGVSPLHF.

The CDR3 sequence is CASGGLEYQETQYF. CDR3 nucleotides: TGTGCCAGCGGGGGGTTAGAGTACCAAGAGACCCAGTACTTC. V gene TRBV7-8 combines with J gene TRBJ2-5; weak D call: TRBD2 (6 bases). Per the germline V gene, CDR1 is SGHVS and CDR2 is FQNEAQ. CDR3 length equals 14 residues. V was cut by 8 bases and J by 0 bases, with 13 bases left in between.

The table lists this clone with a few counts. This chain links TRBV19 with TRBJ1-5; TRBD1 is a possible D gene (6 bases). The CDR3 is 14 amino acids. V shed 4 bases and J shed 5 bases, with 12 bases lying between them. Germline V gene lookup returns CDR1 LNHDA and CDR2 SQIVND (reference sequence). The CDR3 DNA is TGTGCCAGTAGTAGTCAACAGGGTTATCAGCCCCAGCATTTT. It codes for CASSSQQGYQPQHF.

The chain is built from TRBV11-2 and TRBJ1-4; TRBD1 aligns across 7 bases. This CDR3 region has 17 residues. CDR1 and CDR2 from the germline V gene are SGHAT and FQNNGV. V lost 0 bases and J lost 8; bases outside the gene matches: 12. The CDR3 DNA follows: TGTGCCAGCAGCTTAGACATATTGGCGGGGGGACAGGAAAAACTGTTTTTT. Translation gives CASSLDILAGGQEKLFF. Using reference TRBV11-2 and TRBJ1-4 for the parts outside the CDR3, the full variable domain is EAGVAQSPRYKIIEKRQSVAFWCNPISGHATLYWYQQILGQGPKLLIQFQNNGVVDDSQLPKDRFSAERLKGVDSTLKIQPAKLEDSAVYLCASSLDILAGGQEKLFFGSGTQLSVL.

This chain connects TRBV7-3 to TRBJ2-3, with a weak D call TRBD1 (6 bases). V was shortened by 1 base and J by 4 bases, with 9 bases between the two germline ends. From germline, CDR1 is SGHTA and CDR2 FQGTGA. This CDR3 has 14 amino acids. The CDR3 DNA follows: TGTGCCAGCAGCTTAAGAGGGGGACCAGATACGCAGTATTTT. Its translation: CASSLRGGPDTQYF. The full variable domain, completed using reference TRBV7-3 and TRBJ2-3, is GAGVSQTPSNKVTEKGKYVELRCDPISGHTALYWYRQSLGQGPEFLIYFQGTGAADDSGLPNDRFFAVRPEGSVSTLKIQRTERGDSAVYLCASSLRGGPDTQYFGPGTRLTVL.

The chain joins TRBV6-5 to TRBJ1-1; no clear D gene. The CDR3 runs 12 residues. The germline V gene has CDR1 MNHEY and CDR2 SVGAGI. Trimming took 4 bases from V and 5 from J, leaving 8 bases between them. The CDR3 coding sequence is TGTGCCAGCAGTTTGGGAGCGACTGAAGCTTTCTTT. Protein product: CASSLGATEAFF.

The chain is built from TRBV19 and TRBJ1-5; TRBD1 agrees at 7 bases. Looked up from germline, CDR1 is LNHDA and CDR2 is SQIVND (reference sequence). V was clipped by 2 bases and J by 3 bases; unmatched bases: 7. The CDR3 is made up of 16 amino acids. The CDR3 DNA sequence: TGTGCCAGTAGTATAAGACAGGGCACCAACAATCAGCCCCAGCATTTT. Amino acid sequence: CASSIRQGTNNQPQHF.

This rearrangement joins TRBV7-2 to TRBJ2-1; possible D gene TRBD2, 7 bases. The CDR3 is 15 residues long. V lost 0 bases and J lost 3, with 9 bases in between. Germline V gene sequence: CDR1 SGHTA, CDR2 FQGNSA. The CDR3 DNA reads TGTGCCAGCAGCTTAGCGCGGGGGCTCTACAATGAGCAGTTCTTC. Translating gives CASSLARGLYNEQFF.

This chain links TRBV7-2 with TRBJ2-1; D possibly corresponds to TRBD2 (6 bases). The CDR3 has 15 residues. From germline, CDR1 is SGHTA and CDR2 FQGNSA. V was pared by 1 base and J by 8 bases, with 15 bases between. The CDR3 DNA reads TGTGCCAGCAGCTTAGGCGGGGCCGGGAGAGATGAGCAGTTCTTC. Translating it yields CASSLGGAGRDEQFF.